This T cell receptor (beta chain) appears in the sequencing data of a study of T cell responses to AZD1222 COVID-19 vaccine. Overall study findings and caveats: Donors, mostly white British, included more females; clonal diversity was possibly underestimated.

V shed 4 bases, J shed 7 bases, and the junction held 8 bases outside the gene matches. CDR3 size: 16 residues. CDR1 is SGHRS, CDR2 YFSETQ, per germline. Turning to this clone: Its target is not known.

Clones were read by immunoSEQ multiplex PCR, and TCRdb kept only the in-frame ones, dropping some. The sample has 120,000 to 150,000 clones, around 88% seen once. This clonotype originated in an adult in good health. The material sequenced was peripheral blood, taken on day 0 of AZD1222 vaccination. This chain links TRBV5-1 with TRBJ2-1; 13 bases align to TRBD2. CDR3 DNA: TGCGCCAGCAGCCTACCGGGACTAGCGGGGCGGAATGAGCAGTTCTTC. It specifies CASSLPGLAGRNEQFF.